This T cell receptor (beta chain) comes out of a study of T cells in localized non-small cell lung cancer. Profiling relied on immunoSEQ multiplex PCR, and the TCRdb table lists in-frame clones only, not all of them. The sample lists more than 2,500 clones, more than 20% occurring once. The sample holds a few counts of this clone. This TCR derives from a man between 35 and 75 years old with stage II lung adenocarcinoma. The sequences come from lung tumor tissue, collected before any cancer treatment.

CDR3 DNA: TGTGCCAGTAGTATTGGGCGGGAAGAGACCCAGTACTTC. This gives the protein CASSIGREETQYF. The chain carries TRBV19 and TRBJ2-5; maybe TRBD2 (5 bases). This CDR3 is built from 13 residues. Trimming removed 3 bases at V and 3 bases at J, with 8 bases between. Germline V lookup: CDR1 LNHDA, CDR2 SQIVND (reference sequence). Full variable domain (outside the CDR3, taken from reference TRBV19 and TRBJ2-5): DGGITQSPKYLFRKEGQNVTLSCEQNLNHDAMYWYRQDPGQGLRLIYYSQIVNDFQKGDIAEGYSVSREKKESFPLTVTSAQKNPTAFYLCASSIGREETQYFGPGTRLLVL.